A single sample is the source of the 32 T cell receptor beta chains below, sequenced in a study of cytomegalovirus exposure and HLA in healthy donors. PCR involved 60 Vbeta and 13 Jbeta primers. Clones were read by immunoSEQ multiplex PCR, and TCRdb kept only the in-frame ones, dropping some. The repertoire has about 100,000 clones, approximately 78% of them found once; the top ten carry 0.7% to 0.85%. The sequenced sample was PBMCs. These receptors were collected from a woman aged 60-75 years in good health and CMV-seronegative.

This chain connects TRBV4-1 to TRBJ2-5, with 9 bases fitting TRBD2. V lost 3 bases, J lost 4 bases, and 3 bases stayed unmatched. The CDR3 extends over 14 amino acids. Germline V gene lookup returns CDR1 MGHRA and CDR2 YSYEKL. In nucleotides, the CDR3 is TGCGCCAGCAGCCAGATAGCGGGAGCAGAGACCCAGTACTTC. This translates into CASSQIAGAETQYF.

The chain couples TRBV19 to TRBJ1-5; D call uncertain. Germline loops: CDR1 LNHDA, CDR2 SQIVND (reference sequence). Trimming removed 3 bases at V and 3 bases at J, with 15 bases between. The CDR3 is made up of 16 amino acids. As DNA, the CDR3 is TGTGCCAGTAGTATGATAGACCCTCGGGACAATCAGCCCCAGCATTTT. Translated, it gives CASSMIDPRDNQPQHF.

V gene TRBV30 combines with J gene TRBJ2-1, with 7 bases lining up with TRBD1. CDR1 and CDR2 (germline): GTSNPN, SVGIG (reference sequence). The CDR3 sequence is 13 residues long. The V gene end was trimmed by 5 bases and the J gene end by 4 bases; junction bases not matched to a gene: 5. CDR3 coding DNA: TGTGCCTGGCGGCAGGGGGTATACAATGAGCAGTTCTTC. Translation gives CAWRQGVYNEQFF. The variable domain in full, with the rest retrieved from reference TRBV30 and TRBJ2-1, is SQTIHQWPATLVQPVGSPLSLECTVEGTSNPNLYWYRQAAGRGLQLLFYSVGIGQISSEVPQNLSASRPQDRQFILSSKKLLLSDSGFYLCAWRQGVYNEQFFGPGTRLTVL.

This rearrangement joins TRBV2 to TRBJ1-5, with D possibly matching TRBD1 (5 bases). Germline V lookup: CDR1 SNHLY, CDR2 FYNNEI. Between the trimmed V and J ends, which lost 4 bases and 9 bases, there was a span of 16 bases. This CDR3 has 14 amino acids. The CDR3 DNA reads TGTGCCAGCAGTGCCGGGGCAGGGAGGCGGCCCCAGCATTTT. Translation: CASSAGAGRRPQHF.

The chain uses TRBV30 and TRBJ2-1, with D maybe TRBD2 (5 bases). Germline assignment: CDR1 GTSNPN and CDR2 SVGIG (reference sequence). The germline V and J ends were trimmed by 1 base and 0 bases, with 13 bases remaining between them. The CDR3 length is 16 residues. CDR3 bases: TGTGCCTGGAGTGCCGCGGGCAGCGCCTCCTACAATGAGCAGTTCTTC. Residues: CAWSAAGSASYNEQFF.

The chain carries TRBV10-2 and TRBJ1-1; D not certain. Trimming removed 9 bases from V and 7 bases from J, with 12 bases in between. Germline lookup yields CDR1 WSHSY and CDR2 SAAADI. The CDR3 has 11 residues. CDR3 loop: CASSARGEAFF. The CDR3 nucleotides read TGCGCCAGTTCGGCGCGGGGTGAAGCTTTCTTT.

The chain couples TRBV10-3 to TRBJ1-2; 9 nucleotides agree with TRBD1. Germline V gene data show CDR1 as ENHRY and CDR2 as SYGVKD. The CDR3 length is 14 residues. With 3 bases clipped from V and 12 bases from J, the junction kept 11 bases outside the gene matches. CDR3 coding DNA: TGTGCCATCAGTGATTCGGGACAGGGCAGGATCAACACCTTC. Protein product: CAISDSGQGRINTF.

CDR3 protein: CASTLDNTGNTEAFF. CDR3 coding DNA: TGTGCCAGCACCTTAGACAATACAGGGAACACTGAAGCTTTCTTT. This chain links TRBV2 with TRBJ1-1, with D perhaps matching TRBD1 (5 bases). V shed 7 bases and J shed 1 base, with 16 bases lying between them. Germline V gene data show CDR1 as SNHLY and CDR2 as FYNNEI. This CDR3 spans 15 amino acids.

V usage is TRBV15 and J usage is TRBJ2-3; weak D call: TRBD2 (5 bases). The ends were cut back, 9 bases at V and 4 bases at J, with 23 bases in the middle. CDR1 and CDR2 from the germline V gene are LNHNV and YYDKDF (reference sequence). The CDR3 is 16 amino acids. CDR3 nucleotide sequence: TGTGCCACTGAGGGCCTAGGATCATCATCCTCAGATACGCAGTATTTT. Encoded protein: CATEGLGSSSSDTQYF.

This sequence joins TRBV7-8 and TRBJ1-5; unclear D gene. The germline CDR1 and CDR2 sequences are SGHVS and FQNEAQ. V was shortened by 0 bases and J by 4 bases, with 16 bases between the two germline ends. This CDR3 spans 17 amino acids. For the CDR3, the DNA is TGTGCCAGCAGCTTAGCCGGGTTCGGCCAAAGAAATCAGCCCCAGCATTTT. Encoded protein: CASSLAGFGQRNQPQHF. Combining the CDR3 with reference TRBV7-8 and TRBJ1-5 gives the whole variable domain GAGVSQSPRYKVAKRGQDVALRCDPISGHVSLFWYQQALGQGPEFLTYFQNEAQLDKSGLPSDRFFAERPEGSVSTLKIQRTQQEDSAVYLCASSLAGFGQRNQPQHFGDGTRLSIL.

The count of this clone is one. The chain recombines TRBV7-9 with TRBJ2-5, with TRBD2 matching over 8 bases. CDR1 SEHNR and CDR2 FQNEAQ come from the germline V gene (reference sequence). The CDR3 is made up of 15 amino acids. The trim removed 6 bases at V and 2 bases at J, leaving 8 bases unmatched. The CDR3 loop is CASSIGTRGQETQYF. The CDR3 region has the DNA TGTGCCAGCAGTATCGGGACTAGAGGGCAAGAGACCCAGTACTTC. The full variable domain, rest sourced from reference TRBV7-9 and TRBJ2-5, is DTGVSQNPRHKITKRGQNVTFRCDPISEHNRLYWYRQTLGQGPEFLTYFQNEAQLEKSRLLSDRFSAERPKGSFSTLEIQRTEQGDSAMYLCASSIGTRGQETQYFGPGTRLLVL.

This clone was observed a few times. This chain links TRBV7-9 with TRBJ1-5; the match to TRBD1 covers 9 bases. The germline CDR1 and CDR2 sequences are SEHNR and FQNEAQ (reference sequence). The ends lost 5 bases at V and 0 bases at J; junction bases unmatched: 5. CDR3 length: 16 residues. The CDR3 spells CASSGDREISNQPQHF. CDR3 bases: TGTGCCAGCAGCGGGGACAGGGAGATTAGCAATCAGCCCCAGCATTTT.

The chain couples TRBV29-1 to TRBJ2-5; D might be TRBD1 (6 bases). Matching the DNA end better, TRBJ2-7 makes the J call doubtful. Germline V gene lookup returns CDR1 SQVTM and CDR2 ANQGSEA. CDR3 size: 13 residues. Written as DNA, the CDR3 is TGCAGCGTGGTCTTGGACAGTTACTACGAGCAGTACTTC. Translated: CSVVLDSYYEQYF.

J is TRBJ2-1 and V is TRBV18; TRBD2 is a possible D gene (5 bases). Germline CDR1 and CDR2: KGHSH and LQKENI. The ends were cut back, 3 bases at V and 9 bases at J, with 12 bases in the middle. The length of the CDR3 is 13 residues. In DNA, the CDR3 is TGTGCCAGCTCACCCGCATCAGAGGGTGAGCAGTTCTTC. Translating gives CASSPASEGEQFF. The whole variable domain, remainder taken from reference TRBV18 and TRBJ2-1, is NAGVMQNPRHLVRRRGQEARLRCSPMKGHSHVYWYRQLPEEGLKFMVYLQKENIIDESGMPKERFSAEFPKEGPSILRIQQVVRGDSAAYFCASSPASEGEQFFGPGTRLTVL.

This rearrangement joins TRBV6-1 to TRBJ2-1; weak D call: TRBD2 (5 bases). Germline values: CDR1 MNHNS, CDR2 SASEGT. This CDR3 contains 14 residues. Trimming took off 6 bases at V and 7 bases at J, with 16 bases between the two ends. The chain's CDR3 is CASRTGRSGNEQFF. The DNA for the CDR3 is TGTGCCAGCAGGACTGGGAGATCGGGGAATGAGCAGTTCTTC.

This rearrangement joins TRBV7-9 to TRBJ1-1; unclear D gene. Germline lookup yields CDR1 SEHNR and CDR2 FQNEAQ (reference sequence). The CDR3 is 13 residues long. Between the trimmed V and J ends, which lost 1 base and 14 bases, there was a span of 17 bases. The DNA for the CDR3 is TGTGCCAGCAGCTTAGTTGCGGTCAGTGATTGCTTCTTT. It specifies CASSLVAVSDCFF.

This clone was seen more than once but under ten times. The CDR3 DNA reads TGCAGCGTTGAAGATCGACAGGGGGACACTGAAGCTTTCTTT. Amino acids: CSVEDRQGDTEAFF. This chain links TRBV29-1 with TRBJ1-1; 9 positions match TRBD1. The CDR3 loop spans 14 amino acids. J lost 3 bases, V lost 0 bases, and 2 bases had no gene match. Germline CDR1 SQVTM, CDR2 ANQGSEA.

This clone came up a few times. This chain joins TRBV2 and TRBJ1-3; 9 bases line up with TRBD1. The germline gives CDR1 SNHLY, CDR2 FYNNEI. Germline trimming cut 7 bases from V and 7 bases from J; bases unmatched to any gene: 5. The CDR3 is 13 amino acids. CDR3 loop: CASMGTGLNTIYF. In DNA form, the CDR3 reads TGTGCCAGCATGGGGACAGGGTTGAACACCATATATTTT.

V is TRBV19 and J is TRBJ2-6; D gene unclear. Germline loops: CDR1 LNHDA, CDR2 SQIVND (reference sequence). The CDR3 loop spans 17 amino acids. V shed 3 bases and J shed 0 bases, with 12 bases lying between them. The CDR3 nucleotides read TGTGCCAGTAGTATGCTGCGTAAGATCTCTGGGGCCAACGTCCTGACTTTC. It yields the protein CASSMLRKISGANVLTF.

This clone has more than one count but fewer than ten. The rearrangement links TRBV6-6 to TRBJ1-1, with D possibly TRBD1 on 6 matching bases. The length of the CDR3 is 14 residues. The V and J ends lost 7 bases and 1 base respectively, with 13 bases between them. CDR1 and CDR2 (germline): MNHNY, SVGAGI (reference sequence). This CDR3 reads CASILRDTNTEAFF. CDR3 in DNA: TGTGCCAGCATATTACGGGACACGAACACTGAAGCTTTCTTT.

The chain is built from TRBV19 and TRBJ2-5; 7 positions match TRBD1. With 2 bases clipped from V and 3 bases from J, the junction kept 6 bases outside the gene matches. Germline CDR1 LNHDA, CDR2 SQIVND (reference sequence). The CDR3 length is 15 residues. Written as DNA, the CDR3 is TGTGCCAGTAGTATACTCGACGGGACAGAAGAGACCCAGTACTTC. It encodes CASSILDGTEETQYF.

This clone was counted only a few times. The J gene is TRBJ1-1, the V gene TRBV29-1, with D possibly being TRBD1 (5 bases). Germline V gene data show CDR1 as SQVTM and CDR2 as ANQGSEA. CDR3 size: 12 residues. CDR3 nucleotide sequence: TGCAGAGTAGACAGCTCCCACACTGAAGCTTTCTTT. This sequence encodes CRVDSSHTEAFF.

This chain links TRBV11-2 with TRBJ2-3; tentative D call: TRBD1 (5 bases). V was cut by 6 bases and J by 5 bases, with 12 bases left in between. This CDR3 has 13 amino acids. Per the germline V gene, CDR1 is SGHAT and CDR2 is FQNNGV. The CDR3 DNA is TGTGCCAGCAGAACGAGACAGATAGATACGCAGTATTTT. Translating it yields CASRTRQIDTQYF.

In the case of this clone: The same CDR3 is also encoded by other DNA sequences in this sample. The rearrangement uses TRBV5-1 and TRBJ2-2; 7 bases fit TRBD1. Germline CDR1 reads SGHRS; CDR2 reads YFSETQ. V gave up 0 bases and J gave up 4 bases; unmatched junction bases: 3. This CDR3 is built from 15 residues. The CDR3 region is CASSLGQGGTGELFF. The CDR3, as DNA: TGCGCCAGCAGCTTGGGACAGGGTGGCACCGGGGAGCTGTTTTTT.

The chain recombines TRBV7-2 with TRBJ1-2; D remains ambiguous. Per germline, CDR1 SGHTA and CDR2 FQGNSA. There are 14 residues in the CDR3. Deletions cut 0 bases from V and 8 bases from J, with 13 bases between. In nucleotides, the CDR3 is TGTGCCAGCAGCTTAGCGCCGGAGGTATTAGGCTACACCTTC. This encodes CASSLAPEVLGYTF.

The rearrangement joins TRBV30 to TRBJ2-7; TRBD2 aligns across 7 bases. The CDR3 runs to 12 residues. Looked up from germline, CDR1 is GTSNPN and CDR2 is SVGIG (reference sequence). V was pared by 3 bases and J by 13 bases, with 12 bases of the junction left unmatched. CDR3: CAWRLFAGEEYF. CDR3 DNA sequence: TGTGCCTGGAGGCTGTTTGCGGGGGAGGAATACTTC.

The V call is TRBV6-5, the J call TRBJ1-4, with 9 bases aligning to TRBD1. CDR1 is MNHEY and CDR2 is SVGAGI in the germline V gene. J lost 5 bases, V lost 6 bases, and 4 bases had no gene match. The CDR3 is made up of 14 amino acids. The CDR3, as DNA: TGTGCCAGCAGGAGACAGGGGGAGAATGAAAAACTGTTTTTT. This gives the protein CASRRQGENEKLFF.

The chain is built from TRBV7-9 and TRBJ1-2, with a tentative D call TRBD1 (5 bases). The germline V and J ends were trimmed by 5 bases and 3 bases, with 10 bases remaining between them. The CDR3 loop spans 13 amino acids. The germline gives CDR1 SEHNR, CDR2 FQNEAQ (reference sequence). The CDR3 DNA reads TGTGCCAGCAGCGAGACAGATGACTATGGCTACACCTTC. Amino acids: CASSETDDYGYTF. Using reference TRBV7-9 and TRBJ1-2 for the parts outside the CDR3, the full variable domain is DTGVSQNPRHKITKRGQNVTFRCDPISEHNRLYWYRQTLGQGPEFLTYFQNEAQLEKSRLLSDRFSAERPKGSFSTLEIQRTEQGDSAMYLCASSETDDYGYTFGSGTRLTVV.

V and J are TRBV5-1 and TRBJ1-4, with 9 bases identical to TRBD1. The germline CDR1 and CDR2 sequences are SGHRS and YFSETQ. The CDR3 loop spans 14 amino acids. J was trimmed by 8 bases and V by 2 bases; bases with no gene match: 4. CDR3 nucleotides: TGCGCCAGCAGCTTACAGGGGGCAAGGGAAAAACTGTTTTTT. It encodes CASSLQGAREKLFF.

The rearrangement links TRBV29-1 to TRBJ1-2; D is uncertain. CDR1 SQVTM and CDR2 ANQGSEA come from the germline V gene. Trimming cost V 0 bases and J 7 bases, with 9 bases left between them. This CDR3 has 12 amino acids. CDR3 protein: CSVEDLRFGYTF. The CDR3 DNA follows: TGCAGCGTTGAAGATCTCCGGTTTGGCTACACCTTC.

The chain employs TRBV5-6 and TRBJ2-1; 7 nucleotides line up with TRBD1. V was clipped by 4 bases and J by 0 bases; unmatched bases: 13. CDR1 SGHDT and CDR2 YYEEEE come from the germline V gene. The length of the CDR3 is 18 residues. In DNA form, the CDR3 reads TGTGCCAGCAGCCTCTATGACGGGACAGAAAGCTCCTACAATGAGCAGTTCTTC. This gives the protein CASSLYDGTESSYNEQFF.

In its sample, this clone was seen a few times. This sequence joins TRBV27 and TRBJ2-3, with D tentatively TRBD2 (5 bases). The CDR3 runs to 15 residues. The V end lost 4 bases, the J end lost 3 bases, and 14 bases lay between the germline ends. Germline V CDR1 and CDR2: MNHEY, SMNVEV (reference sequence). CDR3 region: CASSSLTGLTDTQYF. The CDR3 region has the DNA TGTGCCAGCAGTTCTCTGACGGGATTGACAGATACGCAGTATTTT.